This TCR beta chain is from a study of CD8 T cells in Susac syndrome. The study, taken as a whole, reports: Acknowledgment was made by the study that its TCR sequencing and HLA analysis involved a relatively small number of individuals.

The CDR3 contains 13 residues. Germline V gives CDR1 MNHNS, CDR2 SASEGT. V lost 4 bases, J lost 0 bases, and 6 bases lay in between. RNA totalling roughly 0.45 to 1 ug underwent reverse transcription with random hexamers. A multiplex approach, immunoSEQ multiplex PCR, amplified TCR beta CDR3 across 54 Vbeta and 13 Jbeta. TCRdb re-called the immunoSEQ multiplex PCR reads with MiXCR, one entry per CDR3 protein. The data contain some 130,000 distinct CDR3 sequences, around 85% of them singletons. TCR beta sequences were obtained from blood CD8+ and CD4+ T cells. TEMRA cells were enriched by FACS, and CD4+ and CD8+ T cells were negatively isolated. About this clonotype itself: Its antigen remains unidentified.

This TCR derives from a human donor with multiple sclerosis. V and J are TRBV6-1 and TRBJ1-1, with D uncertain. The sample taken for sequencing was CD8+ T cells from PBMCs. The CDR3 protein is CASSAGVNTEAFF. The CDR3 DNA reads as TGTGCCAGCAGTGCGGGAGTGAACACTGAAGCTTTCTTT.